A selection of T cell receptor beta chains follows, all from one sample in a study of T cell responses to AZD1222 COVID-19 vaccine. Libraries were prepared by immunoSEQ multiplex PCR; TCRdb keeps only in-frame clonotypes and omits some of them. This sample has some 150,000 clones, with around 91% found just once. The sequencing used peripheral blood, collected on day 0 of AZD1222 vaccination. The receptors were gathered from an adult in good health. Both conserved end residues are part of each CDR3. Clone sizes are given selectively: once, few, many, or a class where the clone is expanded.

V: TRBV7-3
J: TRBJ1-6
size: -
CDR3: CASSLHHAQNSPLHF

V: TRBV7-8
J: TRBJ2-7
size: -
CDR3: CASSLILGPYEQYF

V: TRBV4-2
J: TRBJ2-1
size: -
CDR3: CASSPRGSSYNEQFF

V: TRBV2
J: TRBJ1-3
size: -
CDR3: CASSQYGDRMPSGNTIYF

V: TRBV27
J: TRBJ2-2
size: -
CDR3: CASSTTRGKRIGELFF

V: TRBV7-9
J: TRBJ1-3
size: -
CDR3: CASSSGLSGNTIYF

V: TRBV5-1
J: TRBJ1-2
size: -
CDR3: CASRNQPPYGYTF

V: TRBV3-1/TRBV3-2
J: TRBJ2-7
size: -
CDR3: CASSHGLGYEQYF

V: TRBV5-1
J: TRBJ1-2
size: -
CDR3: CASKEGEHYGYTF

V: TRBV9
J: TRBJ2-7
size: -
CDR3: CASSNPRASGRAAYEQYF

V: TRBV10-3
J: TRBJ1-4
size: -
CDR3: CAIGGAGGNEKLFF

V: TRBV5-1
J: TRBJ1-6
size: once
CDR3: CASSISGEDNSPLHF

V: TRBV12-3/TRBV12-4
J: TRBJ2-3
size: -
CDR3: CASSLVANTQYF

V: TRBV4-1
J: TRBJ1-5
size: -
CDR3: CASSQRTGGQPQHF

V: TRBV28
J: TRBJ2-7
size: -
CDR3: CASRTGTPAYEQYF

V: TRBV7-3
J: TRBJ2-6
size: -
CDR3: CASSSWGTGGSGANVLTF

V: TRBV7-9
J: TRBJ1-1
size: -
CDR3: CASSTGQGANTEAFF

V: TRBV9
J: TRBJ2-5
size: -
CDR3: CASSGQAGTRTQYF

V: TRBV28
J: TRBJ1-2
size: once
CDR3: CASSLLGQGEVDGYTF

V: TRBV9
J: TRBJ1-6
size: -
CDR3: CASSVGGGARSSPLHF

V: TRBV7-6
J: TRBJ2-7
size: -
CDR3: CASSLLTSGMYEQYF

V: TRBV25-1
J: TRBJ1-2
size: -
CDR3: CASRRQGGGYTF

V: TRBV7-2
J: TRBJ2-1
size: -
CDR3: CASSLVAGAYNEQFF

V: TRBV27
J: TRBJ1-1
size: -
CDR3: CASSSDSLNTEAFF

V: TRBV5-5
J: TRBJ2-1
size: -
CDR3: CASSLVEGIYNEQFF

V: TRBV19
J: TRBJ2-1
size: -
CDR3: CASSIGRYSSYNEQFF

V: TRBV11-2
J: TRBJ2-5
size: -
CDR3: CASRPRRIETQYF

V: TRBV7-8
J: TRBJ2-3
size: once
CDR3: CASSPAGWTDTQYF

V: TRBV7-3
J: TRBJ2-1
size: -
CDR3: CASSQFRASYNEQFF

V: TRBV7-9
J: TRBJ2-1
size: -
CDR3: CASSFGGGEQFF

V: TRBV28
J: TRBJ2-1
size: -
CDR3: CASRRAFGEQFF

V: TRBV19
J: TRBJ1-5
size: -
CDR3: CASSIGPAGQPQHF

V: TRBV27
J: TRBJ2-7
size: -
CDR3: CASSLSLARSSYEQYF

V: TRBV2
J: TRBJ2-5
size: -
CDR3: CATGLAGEETQYF

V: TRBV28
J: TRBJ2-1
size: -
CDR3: CASTPQGYNEQFF

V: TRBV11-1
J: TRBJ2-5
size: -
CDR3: CASSLMTSGEGETQYF

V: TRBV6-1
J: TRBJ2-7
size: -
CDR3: CASSYGRGLYEQYF

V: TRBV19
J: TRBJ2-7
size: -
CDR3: CASSIAGSSYEQYF

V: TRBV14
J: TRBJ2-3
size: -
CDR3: CASSPRSVDTQYF

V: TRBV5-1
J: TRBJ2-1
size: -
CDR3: CASSLALADLNEQFF

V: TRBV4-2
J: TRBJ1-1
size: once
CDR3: CASSLDRAMNTEAFF

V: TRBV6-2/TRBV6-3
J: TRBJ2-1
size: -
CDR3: CASSLGFNEQFF

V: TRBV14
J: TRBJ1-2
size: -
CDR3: CASSQVQGMNYGYTF

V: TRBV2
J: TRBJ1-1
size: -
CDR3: CASRTQGANTEAFF

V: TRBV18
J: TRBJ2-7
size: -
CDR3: CASSLGLGEQYF

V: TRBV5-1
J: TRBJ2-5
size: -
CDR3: CASSVAMANQETQYF

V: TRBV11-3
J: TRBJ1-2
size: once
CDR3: CASSLMLADSYGYTF

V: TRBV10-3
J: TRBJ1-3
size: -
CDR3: CAISAQGANTIYF

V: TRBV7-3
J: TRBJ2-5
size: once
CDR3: CASSPRGGQQETQYF

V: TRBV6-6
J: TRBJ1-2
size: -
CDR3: CASSYSPGTSYGYTF

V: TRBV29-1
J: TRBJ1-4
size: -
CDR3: CSVAVTNEKLFF

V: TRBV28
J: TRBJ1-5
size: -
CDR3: CASSRGNIDQPQHF